The sequence of this T cell receptor beta chain was determined in a study of T cells after yellow fever vaccination. From the 5' RACE reads, TCRdb called clonotypes with MiXCR, one entry per CDR3 protein. The sample yields roughly 310,000 distinct CDR3 sequences, 8.5% to 9% seen once. The ends lost 5 bases at V and 4 bases at J; junction bases unmatched: 7. CDR3 size: 14 residues. Germline CDR1 and CDR2: SGHAT and FQNNGV. This sample comprised PBMCs, obtained on the day of the first yellow fever vaccination. This receptor was obtained from a man younger than 35 who received the YFV17D yellow fever vaccine. The V call is TRBV11-2, the J call TRBJ2-5; 7 bases are a match to TRBD1. CDR3 loop: CASSQPTGRETQYF. CDR3 coding DNA: TGTGCCAGCAGCCAACCGACAGGGCGAGAGACCCAGTACTTC.